A single sample is the source of the 15 T cell receptor beta chains below, sequenced in a study of blood T cell repertoires in COVID-19. Method: immunoSEQ multiplex PCR; TCRdb's copy keeps in-frame clones and lacks some. This table holds 50,000 to 65,000 clones, over 80% found once. Input material: peripheral blood. Receptor source: an older woman with active or convalescent COVID-19.

This chain connects TRBV5-8 to TRBJ1-2; 10 nucleotides agree with TRBD1. CDR1 SGHTS and CDR2 YDEGEE come from the germline V gene. The CDR3 spans 15 residues. V shed 0 bases, J shed 7 bases, and the junction held 6 bases outside the gene matches. The CDR3 DNA sequence: TGTGCCAGCAGCTTGGGGACAGGGGGATTCTCTGGCTACACCTTC. Protein: CASSLGTGGFSGYTF.

V gene TRBV12-3 or TRBV12-4 combines with J gene TRBJ1-3; D gene unclear. The V and J ends lost 3 bases and 8 bases respectively, with 5 bases between them. This CDR3 is built from 11 residues. The CDR3 here is CASSLRDTIYF. The CDR3, as DNA: TGTGCCAGCAGTTTGAGGGACACCATATATTTT.

This clone was counted only a few times. V gene TRBV5-1 combines with J gene TRBJ1-6; 7 bases line up with TRBD1. In germline, CDR1 is SGHRS, CDR2 YFSETQ. This CDR3 spans 15 amino acids. Unmatched junction bases numbered 7, after V lost 5 bases and J lost 5 bases. Here the CDR3 reads CASRQGLGDNSPLHF. The DNA for the CDR3 is TGCGCCAGCAGACAGGGGTTGGGCGATAATTCACCCCTCCACTTT.

The CDR3 region is CASSVTSGAGETQYF. CDR3 DNA sequence: TGTGCCAGCAGTGTGACTAGCGGGGCCGGCGAGACCCAGTACTTC. V is TRBV28 and J is TRBJ2-5, with TRBD2 identical over 11 bases. Germline CDR1 and CDR2: MDHEN and SYDVKM. The CDR3 consists of 15 residues. With V trimmed by 5 bases and J by 5 bases, 7 bases remained unmatched.

The rearrangement uses TRBV29-1 and TRBJ2-3; the match to TRBD1 covers 9 bases. Per germline, CDR1 SQVTM and CDR2 ANQGSEA. Trimming at V came to 6 bases and at J to 4 bases, leaving 11 bases not matched to a gene. The CDR3 consists of 15 residues. CDR3 sequence: CSVIPRDRAPDTQYF. CDR3 bases: TGCAGCGTCATCCCTCGGGACAGGGCCCCAGATACGCAGTATTTT.

The J gene is TRBJ1-1, the V gene TRBV10-1; 10 nucleotides agree with TRBD1. The V segment lost 0 bases and the J segment 4 bases; nucleotides outside the gene matches: 2. This CDR3 is built from 15 residues. Germline CDR1 WNHNN, CDR2 SYGVQD (reference sequence). CDR3 protein: CASSESGTGATEAFF. CDR3 nucleotides: TGCGCCAGCAGTGAGTCCGGGACAGGGGCCACTGAAGCTTTCTTT.

V gene TRBV27 combines with J gene TRBJ2-1, with D tentatively TRBD1 (5 bases). CDR3 length: 13 residues. Trimming removed 5 bases from V and 7 bases from J, with 12 bases in between. From germline, CDR1 is MNHEY and CDR2 SMNVEV (reference sequence). CDR3: CASSMTALNEQFF. In DNA form, the CDR3 reads TGTGCCAGCAGTATGACAGCTTTGAATGAGCAGTTCTTC.

The rearrangement uses TRBV28 and TRBJ2-3; 11 nucleotides match TRBD2. Germline values: CDR1 MDHEN, CDR2 SYDVKM. The CDR3 has 14 amino acids. V was clipped by 5 bases and J by 4 bases; unmatched bases: 2. CDR3 loop: CASSLAGGADTQYF. The CDR3 DNA follows: TGTGCCAGCAGTCTAGCGGGAGGCGCAGATACGCAGTATTTT.

This clone was seen a few times. This chain uses TRBV19 with TRBJ1-2, with unresolved D. The germline V and J ends were trimmed by 5 bases and 0 bases, with 7 bases remaining between them. The CDR3 is 13 residues long. The germline CDR1 and CDR2 sequences are LNHDA and SQIVND (reference sequence). In DNA form, the CDR3 reads TGTGCCAGTAGTCGTCAGACTAACTATGGCTACACCTTC. Its translation is CASSRQTNYGYTF. Complete variable domain (other parts from reference TRBV19 and TRBJ1-2): DGGITQSPKYLFRKEGQNVTLSCEQNLNHDAMYWYRQDPGQGLRLIYYSQIVNDFQKGDIAEGYSVSREKKESFPLTVTSAQKNPTAFYLCASSRQTNYGYTFGSGTRLTVV.

The chain couples TRBV7-9 to TRBJ2-3; D gene unclear. Germline values: CDR1 SEHNR, CDR2 FQNEAQ (reference sequence). V gave up 5 bases and J gave up 1 base, with 13 bases separating them. The CDR3 sequence is 15 residues long. CDR3 coding DNA: TGTGCCAGCAGCCCACCGGGTCACCGCACAGATACGCAGTATTTT. Protein: CASSPPGHRTDTQYF.

The rearrangement joins TRBV9 to TRBJ1-6, with a weak D call TRBD1 (5 bases). This CDR3 contains 13 residues. Germline values: CDR1 SGDLS, CDR2 YYNGEE. The germline V and J ends were trimmed by 4 bases and 6 bases, with 8 bases remaining between them. This chain's CDR3 is CASSTQGNSPLHF. The CDR3, as DNA: TGTGCCAGCAGCACCCAGGGTAATTCACCCCTCCACTTT.

This chain joins TRBV9 and TRBJ2-1, with 15 bases lining up with TRBD2. V trimming: 4 bases; J trimming: 9 bases; junction bases outside the gene matches: 5. From germline, CDR1 is SGDLS and CDR2 YYNGEE. CDR3 size: 15 residues. CDR3 region: CASSLRTSGRVEQFF. Here the CDR3 DNA reads TGTGCCAGCAGCCTTCGGACTAGCGGGAGGGTTGAGCAGTTCTTC.

This clone has only a few counts. The chain links TRBV4-3 to TRBJ2-1; 8 bases agree with TRBD2. The length of the CDR3 is 16 residues. Germline V gene data show CDR1 as LGHNA and CDR2 as YSLEER. Trimming removed 1 base from V and 4 bases from J; junction bases left unmatched: 6. CDR3 coding DNA: TGCGCCAGCAGCCAAGTACTAGCGGAGAATTACAATGAGCAGTTCTTC. This codes for CASSQVLAENYNEQFF.

The gene calls are TRBV27 and TRBJ1-2; TRBD1 is a possible D gene (6 bases). The CDR3 contains 14 residues. Germline V gene data show CDR1 as MNHEY and CDR2 as SMNVEV (reference sequence). V shed 2 bases and J shed 4 bases, with 11 bases lying between them. The CDR3 protein is CASSLAGESYGYTF. The CDR3 DNA sequence: TGTGCCAGCAGTTTAGCAGGGGAGTCCTATGGCTACACCTTC.

V is TRBV4-1 and J is TRBJ2-1; TRBD2 aligns across 9 bases. V was clipped by 2 bases and J by 5 bases; unmatched bases: 7. The CDR3 is made up of 16 amino acids. Germline-derived CDR1 and CDR2 are MGHRA and YSYEKL. The CDR3 is CASSQFGTSRNNEQFF. In nucleotides, the CDR3 is TGCGCCAGCAGCCAATTCGGGACTAGCAGGAACAATGAGCAGTTCTTC.